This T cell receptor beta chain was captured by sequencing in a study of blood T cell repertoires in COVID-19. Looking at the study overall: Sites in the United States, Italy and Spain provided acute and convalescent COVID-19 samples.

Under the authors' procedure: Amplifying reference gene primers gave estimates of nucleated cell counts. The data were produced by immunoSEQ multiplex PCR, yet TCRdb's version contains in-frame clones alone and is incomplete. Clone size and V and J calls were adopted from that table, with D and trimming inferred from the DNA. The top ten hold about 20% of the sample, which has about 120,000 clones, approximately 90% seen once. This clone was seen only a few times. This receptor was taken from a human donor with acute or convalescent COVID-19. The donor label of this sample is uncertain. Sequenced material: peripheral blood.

The CDR3 reads CASSTTWVGAYGYTF. CDR3 in DNA: TGTGCCAGCAGCACCACGTGGGTGGGGGCCTATGGCTACACCTTC. The V and J genes are TRBV28 and TRBJ1-2; perhaps TRBD1 as D (6 bases). Per the germline V gene, CDR1 is MDHEN and CDR2 is SYDVKM. The V gene lost 6 bases and the J gene lost 4 bases, with 18 bases spanning the gap. This CDR3 comprises 15 residues.